This T cell receptor beta chain was sequenced for a study of blood T cell repertoires in COVID-19. Per the germline V gene, CDR1 is MNHNY and CDR2 is SVGAGI (reference sequence). J gave up 7 bases and V 5 bases, and 9 bases lay outside the gene matches. CDR3 length: 14 residues. While infection was still active, Seattle patients were enrolled and then followed longitudinally. Sequenced by immunoSEQ multiplex PCR; TCRdb stores in-frame clones only, minus some. The data show about half a million clones, roughly 87% seen once. Sequencing was performed on peripheral blood. V and J are TRBV6-6 and TRBJ1-2, with 8 bases identical to TRBD1. This receptor was taken from a man in his late teens or twenties with COVID-19, enrolled during active disease. The CDR3 DNA is TGTGCCAGCAGTCTCCTGACAGGGGAAGGTGGCTACACCTTC. Protein product: CASSLLTGEGGYTF.